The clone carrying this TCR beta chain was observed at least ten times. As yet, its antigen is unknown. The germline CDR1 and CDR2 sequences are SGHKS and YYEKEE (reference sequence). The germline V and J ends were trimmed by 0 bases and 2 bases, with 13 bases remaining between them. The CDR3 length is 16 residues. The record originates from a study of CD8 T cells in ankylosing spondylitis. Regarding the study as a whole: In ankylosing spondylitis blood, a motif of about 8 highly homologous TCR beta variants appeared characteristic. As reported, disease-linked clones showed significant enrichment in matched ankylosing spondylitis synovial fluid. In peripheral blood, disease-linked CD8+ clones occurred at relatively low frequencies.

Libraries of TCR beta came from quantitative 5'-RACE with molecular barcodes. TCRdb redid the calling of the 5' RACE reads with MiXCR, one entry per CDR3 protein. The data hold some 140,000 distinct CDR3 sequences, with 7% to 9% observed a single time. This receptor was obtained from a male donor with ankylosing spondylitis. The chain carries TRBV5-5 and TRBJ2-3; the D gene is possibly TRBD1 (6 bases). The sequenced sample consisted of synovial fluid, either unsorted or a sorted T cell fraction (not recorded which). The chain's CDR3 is CASSLVFRGLTDTQYF. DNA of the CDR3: TGTGCCAGCAGCTTGGTTTTCAGGGGCCTCACAGATACGCAGTATTTT. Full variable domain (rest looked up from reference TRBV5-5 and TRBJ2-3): DAGVTQSPTHLIKTRGQQVTLRCSPISGHKSVSWYQQVLGQGPQFIFQYYEKEERGRGNFPDRFSARQFPNYSSELNVNALLLGDSALYLCASSLVFRGLTDTQYFGPGTRLTVL.